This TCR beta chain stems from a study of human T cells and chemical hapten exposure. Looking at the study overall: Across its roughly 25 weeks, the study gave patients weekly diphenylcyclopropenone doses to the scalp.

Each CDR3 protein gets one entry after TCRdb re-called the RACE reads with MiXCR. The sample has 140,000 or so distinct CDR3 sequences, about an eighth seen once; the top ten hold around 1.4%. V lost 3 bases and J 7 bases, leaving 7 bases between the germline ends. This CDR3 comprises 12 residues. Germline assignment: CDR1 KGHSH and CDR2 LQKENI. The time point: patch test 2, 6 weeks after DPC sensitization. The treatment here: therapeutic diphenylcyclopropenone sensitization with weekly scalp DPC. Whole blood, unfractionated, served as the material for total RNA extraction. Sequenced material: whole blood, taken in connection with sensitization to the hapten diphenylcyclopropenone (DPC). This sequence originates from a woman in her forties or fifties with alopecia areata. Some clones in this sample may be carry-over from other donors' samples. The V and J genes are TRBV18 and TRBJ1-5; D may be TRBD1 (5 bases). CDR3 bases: TGTGCCAGCTCACCCGGGACCCAGCCCCAGCATTTT. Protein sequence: CASSPGTQPQHF. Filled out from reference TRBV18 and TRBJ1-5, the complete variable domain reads NAGVMQNPRHLVRRRGQEARLRCSPMKGHSHVYWYRQLPEEGLKFMVYLQKENIIDESGMPKERFSAEFPKEGPSILRIQQVVRGDSAAYFCASSPGTQPQHFGDGTRLSIL.